This note documents a single TCR beta chain sequence. Which antigen it targets is not known. Base qualities are not at hand, and no much larger clone is one base apart. The immunoSEQ Assay, a bias-controlled multiplex PCR, was used to amplify TCRbeta CDR3 regions from genomic DNA. On the authors' methods: The number of nucleated cells in each sample was estimated by amplification of reference gene primers within the assay. Sequence reads were collapsed and filtered to measure the absolute abundance of every unique TCRbeta CDR3 rearrangement. For each sample, productive Simpson clonality was calculated by taking the square root of Simpson's diversity index across productive rearrangements. The table comes from immuneACCESS by way of TCRdb, which keeps in-frame sequences with V and J called. Part of the clones is missing from these tables; in studies checked, under half for an unresolved V gene and the rest for unknown reasons. That table furnishes V, J and clone size, whereas the DNA furnished D and trimming. The sample profile shows approximately 75,000 clones; 80% of them were found once. The top ten clonotypes cover over 10% of the sample.

The record originates from a study of blood T cell repertoires in COVID-19 (TCRdb year 2020). About the full investigation: Samples covering the acute and convalescent phases of COVID-19 were provided by collaborators in the United States, Italy and Spain. The prospective study material was composed of cDNA or gDNA derived from T cells, B-cell-depleted T cells, or PBMCs. Subjects who had been exposed to COVID-19, were actively infected with it, or had recovered from it provided the deeply sampled blood TCRbeta repertoires that made up the dataset. The repertoires were released in a freely available public database intended as a resource for research on the immune response to SARS-CoV-2. The samples were drawn from two sources: the first 160 participants of the ongoing ImmuneRACE study, and 1,254 subjects contributed by 6 global collaborators. Nearly every sample came with metadata listing a de-identified subject ID, COVID-19 status, age in years and sex. Where HLA class I and class II types were available, the types were taken from metadata supplied by the sample provider, not from assay-based typing. Here is what the overall study found, with its caveats: The quantity of clinical and demographic metadata differed by source and by participant and was supplied without curation.

In Seattle, one collaborating source enrolled patients while the infection was active and tracked those patients longitudinally over the course of disease. Each collaborating institution followed its own protocols to collect whole blood in K2EDTA tubes. Collaborator samples were shipped for TCRbeta analysis as frozen whole blood, isolated PBMCs, or DNA extracted from either sample type. The clonotype comes from a man aged 50-60 years with COVID-19, enrolled during active disease. The material sequenced was peripheral blood.

The nucleotides are TGTGCCAGTAAAGAAGGTGCGGGGTCATATCAGCCCCAGCATTTT. It specifies CASKEGAGSYQPQHF. The sequence links TRBV19 to TRBJ1-5; the D gene cannot be named for sure. The germline V gene (reference sequence) gives CDR1 as LNHDA and CDR2 as SQIVND. Taken from cysteine to phenylalanine, the CDR3 has 15 residues. Here the CDR3 DNA is all that survives: 45 bases in frame from base 1. The V and J ends are trimmed by 7 bases and 5 bases, leaving 18 bases between them.